The 20 T cell receptor beta chains presented below share a single source sample, sequenced in a study of T cells in Graves' hyperthyroidism and ophthalmopathy. Authors of the study amplified TCR beta CDR3 regions from RNA transcripts. First-round RT-PCR of the TCR CDR3 relied on the HTBI primer set. TCRdb reprocessed the multiplex PCR reads via MiXCR and lists one record per CDR3 protein. The data hold fewer than 400,000 distinct CDR3 sequences, with around a sixth observed a single time. Sequenced input: blood. The receptors were sampled from a woman aged 18 to 35 with Graves' hyperthyroidism that later progressed to Graves' ophthalmopathy.

CDR3 in DNA: TGTGCCAGCGCCACCAGCGGGGCCGATGAAAAACTGTTTTTT. Translation gives CASATSGADEKLFF. The V gene is TRBV6-1, the J gene TRBJ1-4; maybe TRBD1 (5 bases). There are 14 residues in the CDR3. V lost 8 bases to trimming and J lost 6 bases, with 16 bases between them. The V gene's germline CDR1 is MNHNS and CDR2 SASEGT.

The V gene is TRBV4-1, the J gene TRBJ1-6, with D unresolved. The V and J ends lost 1 base and 9 bases respectively, with 7 bases between them. CDR1 and CDR2 from the germline V gene are MGHRA and YSYEKL. CDR3 size: 13 residues. The CDR3 protein is CASSQGYFSPLHF. The CDR3 bases are TGCGCCAGCAGCCAAGGGTATTTTTCACCCCTCCACTTT.

The chain links TRBV20-1 to TRBJ2-1, with 8 bases matching TRBD2. Germline CDR1 reads DFQATT; CDR2 reads SNEGSKA (reference sequence). V was pared by 0 bases and J by 2 bases, with 0 bases of the junction left unmatched. The CDR3 spans 14 residues. CDR3 DNA sequence: TGCAGTGCTAGAGACGGGAGGGCCTACAATGAGCAGTTCTTC. This encodes CSARDGRAYNEQFF.

The chain joins TRBV5-1 to TRBJ2-7, with TRBD1 as a possible D gene (6 bases). The ends were cut back, 0 bases at V and 3 bases at J, with 7 bases in the middle. The germline CDR1 and CDR2 sequences are SGHRS and YFSETQ. The CDR3 totals 13 residues. The DNA for the CDR3 is TGCGCCAGCAGCTTGGAGGACAGCTACGAGCAGTACTTC. It codes for CASSLEDSYEQYF.

Ten or more counts support this clonotype. The chain combines TRBV7-9 with TRBJ2-7, with D hard to call. The CDR3 has 15 amino acids. Germline V gives CDR1 SEHNR, CDR2 FQNEAQ (reference sequence). V gave up 5 bases and J gave up 2 bases, with 16 bases separating them. In DNA, the CDR3 is TGTGCCAGCAGCGCACGGGTCGAAGTAGCCTACGAGCAGTACTTC. It codes for CASSARVEVAYEQYF.

In its sample, this clonotype was seen a few times. The chain carries TRBV20-1 and TRBJ1-6; 10 bases align to TRBD1. Germline trimming cut 3 bases from V and 0 bases from J; bases unmatched to any gene: 8. Germline V gene data show CDR1 as DFQATT and CDR2 as SNEGSKA (reference sequence). The CDR3 totals 18 residues. CDR3 coding DNA: TGCAGTGCTAGCTCAGGGGGACAGGGGAGCTCCTATAATTCACCCCTCCACTTT. Residues: CSASSGGQGSSYNSPLHF.

This clonotype was detected a few times. The J gene is TRBJ2-1, the V gene TRBV11-2, with a tentative D call TRBD2 (6 bases). This CDR3 has 15 amino acids. The V gene's germline CDR1 is SGHAT and CDR2 FQNNGV. V lost 2 bases and J lost 5, with 13 bases in between. The CDR3 region has the DNA TGTGCCAGCAGCTTACGGCTAGCGATTGACAATGAGCAGTTCTTC. It specifies CASSLRLAIDNEQFF.

This chain joins TRBV25-1 and TRBJ2-7, with D possibly matching TRBD2 (5 bases). V was trimmed by 4 bases and J by 3 bases, leaving 10 bases between them. Germline lookup yields CDR1 MGHDK and CDR2 SYGVNS. The length of the CDR3 is 13 residues. For the CDR3, the DNA is TGTGCCAGCAGTGCCAGCGGAGACTACGAGCAGTACTTC. Protein product: CASSASGDYEQYF.

This clonotype has a handful of counts. The chain couples TRBV6-5 to TRBJ1-3; D remains unclear. CDR1 is MNHEY, CDR2 SVGAGI, per germline. Between the trimmed V and J ends, which lost 0 bases and 3 bases, there was a span of 9 bases. This CDR3 region has 15 residues. The CDR3 protein is CASSYSITGGNTIYF. The CDR3 bases are TGTGCCAGCAGTTACTCGATTACGGGTGGAAACACCATATATTTT.

A remark on this clonotype: A much larger clonotype is one base distant, so this may be a read error. V gene TRBV30 combines with J gene TRBJ1-4; no clear D gene. This CDR3 region has 15 residues. Germline CDR1 GTSNPN, CDR2 SVGIG (reference sequence). The CDR3 is CAWGVTGAFNEKLFF. The DNA for the CDR3 is TGTGCCTGGGGTGTAACCGGAGCATTTAATGAAAAACTGTTTTTT.

With respect to this clonotype: Germline and junction disagree at one end, which may indicate a read error. The chain is built from TRBV9 and TRBJ1-1, with TRBD1 identical over 7 bases. The CDR3 totals 15 residues. Looked up from germline, CDR1 is SGDLS and CDR2 is YYNGEE. In nucleotides, the CDR3 is TGTGCCAGCAGCGTAGAGGCAGGGGGGAACGCTGAAACTTTCTTT. The encoded protein is CASSVEAGGNAETFF.

This clonotype appeared a single time. A much larger clone lies a single base off, so this may be a read error. The chain uses TRBV5-1 and TRBJ2-1; D is undetermined. The germline gives CDR1 SGHRS, CDR2 YFSETQ. This CDR3 region has 14 residues. V lost 1 base and J lost 5, with 10 bases in between. CDR3 sequence reads: CASSLRPANNEQFF. The CDR3 DNA follows: TGCGCCAGCAGCTTGCGGCCAGCTAACAATGAGCAGTTCTTC.

This clonotype was found many times. The genes are TRBV18 and TRBJ1-1, with unresolved D. Germline lookup yields CDR1 KGHSH and CDR2 LQKENI. With 3 bases removed from V and 3 bases from J, the gap between germline ends came to 11 bases. The CDR3 totals 14 residues. The CDR3 is CASSPVSVDTEAFF. The CDR3 nucleotides are TGTGCCAGCTCACCGGTGTCAGTGGACACTGAAGCTTTCTTT.

This clonotype was found many times. V usage is TRBV20-1 and J usage is TRBJ2-1; 12 bases agree with TRBD2. V shed 2 bases, J shed 12 bases, and the junction held 11 bases outside the gene matches. The CDR3 contains 15 residues. CDR1 is DFQATT, CDR2 SNEGSKA, per germline (reference sequence). The CDR3 here is CSARSGASGRVGQFF. CDR3 DNA sequence: TGCAGTGCTAGATCGGGGGCTAGCGGGAGGGTAGGGCAGTTCTTC.

The chain combines TRBV9 with TRBJ1-2, with D perhaps TRBD1 (5 bases). V was shortened by 3 bases and J by 5 bases, with 11 bases between the two germline ends. The length of the CDR3 is 13 residues. Germline-derived CDR1 and CDR2 are SGDLS and YYNGEE. The CDR3 protein is CASSEEGPYGYTF. The CDR3 DNA follows: TGTGCCAGCAGCGAGGAGGGGCCTTATGGCTACACCTTC.

This clonotype was found many times. CDR3 coding DNA: TGTGCCACCAGCAGGCCTCGACAGGGGCCCAATGAAAAACTGTTTTTT. Its translation: CATSRPRQGPNEKLFF. The J gene is TRBJ1-4, the V gene TRBV15; 8 nucleotides line up with TRBD1. The CDR3 spans 16 residues. The V gene end was trimmed by 3 bases and the J gene end by 5 bases; junction bases not matched to a gene: 8. The germline V gene has CDR1 LNHNV and CDR2 YYDKDF (reference sequence).

The DNA for the CDR3 is TGTGCCAGCAGCTCCGGGACTAACCCAGAAGAGACCCAGTACTTC. Translating gives CASSSGTNPEETQYF. This chain connects TRBV7-9 to TRBJ2-5; TRBD2 agrees at 7 bases. The V gene end was trimmed by 4 bases and the J gene end by 3 bases; junction bases not matched to a gene: 8. CDR3 length: 15 residues. Per germline, CDR1 SEHNR and CDR2 FQNEAQ (reference sequence).

This clonotype was counted ten times or more. The chain links TRBV29-1 to TRBJ2-1; the D gene is possibly TRBD2 (5 bases). The CDR3 runs 17 residues. V was shortened by 1 base and J by 3 bases, with 19 bases between the two germline ends. The germline gives CDR1 SQVTM, CDR2 ANQGSEA. CDR3 nucleotide sequence: TGCAGCGTTGAAGTGCGAGCGAGACGGGGAAACTACAATGAGCAGTTCTTC. It yields the protein CSVEVRARRGNYNEQFF.

This clonotype was seen at least ten times. The chain has TRBV6-1 and TRBJ1-4; the D is unclear. CDR1 is MNHNS, CDR2 SASEGT, per germline. This CDR3 contains 17 residues. With 0 bases removed from V and 0 bases from J, the gap between germline ends came to 11 bases. As DNA, the CDR3 is TGTGCCAGCAGTGAAGCATGGGGAGAGGCAACTAATGAAAAACTGTTTTTT. Translation: CASSEAWGEATNEKLFF.

This clonotype was seen repeatedly, ten times or more. The chain is built from TRBV30 and TRBJ2-7; 9 bases match TRBD2. The ends lost 3 bases at V and 4 bases at J; junction bases unmatched: 13. This CDR3 contains 16 residues. Germline CDR1 reads GTSNPN; CDR2 reads SVGIG (reference sequence). The CDR3 DNA reads TGTGCCTGGAGAGGGGGGTTTTTAGCGGGAGAGTACGAGCAGTACTTC. It codes for CAWRGGFLAGEYEQYF.